The clone carrying this T cell receptor (beta chain) was observed a handful of times. RNA transcripts gave rise to amplified TCR beta CDR3 regions. HTBI primers were the set used in a first-round RT-PCR of the TCR CDR3. Each CDR3 protein gets one entry after TCRdb re-called the multiplex PCR reads with MiXCR. The repertoire holds around 450,000 distinct CDR3 sequences, with 15% to 18% as singletons. Trimming cost V 4 bases and J 1 base, with 10 bases left between them. From germline, CDR1 is DFQATT and CDR2 SNEGSKA (reference sequence). This CDR3 has 13 residues. This sample was taken from a study of T cells in Graves' hyperthyroidism and ophthalmopathy. Background on the study: Blood from the periphery was taken at initial diagnosis, before any treatment.

Patients aged 18 to 65 had newly diagnosed hyperthyroidism that had lasted under 2 months. Patients showing uncontrolled infection, other autoimmune disease, pregnancy or lactation were ineligible. The sequencing sample was made of blood. The chain is built from TRBV20-1 and TRBJ1-1, with a tentative D call TRBD1 (6 bases). The sequence came from a young woman with Graves' hyperthyroidism. CDR3 nucleotides: TGCAGTGCTACCCGAGGGGGGAACACTGAAGCTTTCTTT. Amino acids: CSATRGGNTEAFF.